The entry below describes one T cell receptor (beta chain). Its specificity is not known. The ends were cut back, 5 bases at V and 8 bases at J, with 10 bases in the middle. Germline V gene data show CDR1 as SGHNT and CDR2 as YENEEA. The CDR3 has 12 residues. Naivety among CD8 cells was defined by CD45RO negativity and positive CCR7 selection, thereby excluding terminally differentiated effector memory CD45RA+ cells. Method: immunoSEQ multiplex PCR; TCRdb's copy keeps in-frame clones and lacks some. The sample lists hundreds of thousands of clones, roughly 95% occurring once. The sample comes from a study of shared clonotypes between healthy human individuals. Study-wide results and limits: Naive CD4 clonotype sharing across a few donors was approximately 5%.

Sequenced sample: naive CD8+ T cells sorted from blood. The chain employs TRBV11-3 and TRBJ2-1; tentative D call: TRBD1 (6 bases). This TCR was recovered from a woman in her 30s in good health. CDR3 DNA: TGTGCCAGCAGCCCGACAGGCCATGAGCAGTTCTTC. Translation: CASSPTGHEQFF.